These T cell receptor beta chains were read from a single sample in a study of cytomegalovirus exposure and HLA in healthy donors. The assay was immunoSEQ multiplex PCR, and TCRdb's table has in-frame clones only and misses some. In the table there are roughly 100,000 clones, under 85% of which are singletons. What was sequenced was PBMCs. Receptors originate from a woman aged 40 to 50 in good health and CMV-seropositive. Both conserved end residues are part of each CDR3. A D gene is named only where the DNA matches it firmly. Clone size is not always given. Where it is, it says once, few, many or a class for expanded clones.

V: TRBV28
size: .
D: .
length: 15
J: TRBJ2-7
CDR3: CASSEMSRSSYEQYF

V: TRBV5-4
size: .
D: TRBD1
length: 14
J: TRBJ1-2
CDR3: CASSGGQGVSGYTF

V: TRBV6-5
size: .
D: TRBD2
length: 15
J: TRBJ2-1
CDR3: CASKGSGRAYNEQFF

V: TRBV11-3
size: once
D: .
length: 13
J: TRBJ2-7
CDR3: CASSLQGPNEQYF

V: TRBV28
size: .
D: .
length: 14
J: TRBJ2-7
CDR3: CASIIDRSSYEQYF

V: TRBV18
size: .
D: TRBD1
length: 15
J: .
CDR3: CASSPEDRGPDEQYF

V: TRBV27
size: .
D: TRBD2
length: 17
J: TRBJ2-2
CDR3: CASSLYATSGNTGELFF

V: TRBV27
size: .
D: .
length: 11
J: TRBJ2-3
CDR3: CASTRADTQYF

V: TRBV4-1
size: few
D: TRBD1
length: 20
J: TRBJ1-2
CDR3: CASSPRATTGTGGMGDGYTF

V: TRBV28
size: .
D: TRBD2
length: 17
J: TRBJ2-2
CDR3: CASRPLAGGLTSGELFF

V: TRBV6-1
size: few
D: TRBD2
length: 14
J: TRBJ2-7
CDR3: CATIRDYNFYEQYF

V: TRBV5-1
size: .
D: .
length: 14
J: TRBJ2-5
CDR3: CASSLDPGQETQYF

V: TRBV2
size: .
D: .
length: 14
J: TRBJ1-2
CDR3: CASSDSTARYGYTF

V: TRBV10-3
size: .
D: TRBD1
length: 16
J: TRBJ2-1
CDR3: CAISAWAGQGQNEQFF

V: TRBV2
size: .
D: TRBD1
length: 14
J: TRBJ1-6
CDR3: CATVDRGERSPLHF

V: TRBV4-1
size: few
D: TRBD1
length: 16
J: TRBJ1-2
CDR3: CASSHLGTDLNYGYTF

V: TRBV4-1
size: .
D: TRBD1
length: 13
J: TRBJ2-7
CDR3: CASRGTGRYEQYF

V: TRBV9
size: .
D: TRBD2
length: 14
J: TRBJ2-3
CDR3: CASATSGHTDTQYF

V: TRBV25-1
size: once
D: TRBD1
length: 14
J: TRBJ1-1
CDR3: CASSEYGTGAEAFF

V: TRBV5-4
size: .
D: TRBD2
length: 16
J: TRBJ2-3
CDR3: CASSSAGAGETDTQYF

V: TRBV10-1
size: .
D: .
length: 15
J: TRBJ2-7
CDR3: CASSEGTGQGYEQYF

V: TRBV21-1
size: .
D: .
length: 16
J: TRBJ2-1
CDR3: CASRSRGTGIANEQFF

V: TRBV7-2
size: .
D: .
length: 14
J: TRBJ1-3
CDR3: CASSPTSRLNTIYF

V: TRBV5-4
size: .
D: TRBD1
length: 14
J: TRBJ1-1
CDR3: CASTTGDRATEAFF

V: TRBV27
size: .
D: TRBD1
length: 14
J: TRBJ2-5
CDR3: CASSLTGGEETQYF

V: TRBV7-9
size: once
D: TRBD1
length: 14
J: TRBJ2-7
CDR3: CASSDRGREYEQYF

V: TRBV2
size: .
D: TRBD2
length: 14
J: TRBJ2-1
CDR3: CASSFRTSVNEQFF

V: TRBV7-8
size: .
D: .
length: 14
J: TRBJ2-1
CDR3: CASSFGQKYNEQFF

V: TRBV4-3
size: .
D: TRBD1
length: 17
J: TRBJ2-7
CDR3: CASSQNSPGQGIHEQYF

V: TRBV11-2
size: .
D: TRBD2
length: 17
J: TRBJ2-1
CDR3: CASSPGTSGNFYNEQFF

V: TRBV28
size: .
D: .
length: 14
J: TRBJ2-7
CDR3: CASSILAAPYEQYF

V: TRBV5-8
size: once
D: TRBD2
length: 16
J: TRBJ2-1
CDR3: CASSERTSGRRDEQFF

V: TRBV9
size: .
D: TRBD2
length: 14
J: TRBJ2-5
CDR3: CASSVKAGGETQYF

V: TRBV14
size: few
D: .
length: 15
J: TRBJ1-4
CDR3: CASSPMGGTNEKLFF

V: TRBV29-1
size: .
D: TRBD1
length: 17
J: TRBJ2-1
CDR3: CSVERTGGYLISEEQFF

V: TRBV6-6
size: .
D: TRBD2
length: 16
J: TRBJ2-2
CDR3: CASSYSLGGITGELFF

V: TRBV10-3
size: .
D: TRBD2
length: 13
J: TRBJ2-5
CDR3: CAISAGEQETQYF

V: TRBV5-1
size: .
D: TRBD2
length: 18
J: TRBJ2-2
CDR3: CASSLWTSGSTGTGELFF

V: TRBV13
size: .
D: .
length: 15
J: TRBJ1-3
CDR3: CASSLAATVGNTIYF

V: TRBV4-3
size: few
D: TRBD2
length: 16
J: TRBJ2-3
CDR3: CASSQDQRGGTDTQYF

V: TRBV9
size: .
D: .
length: 13
J: TRBJ2-3
CDR3: CASSVVAADTQYF

V: TRBV6-5
size: few
D: TRBD1
length: 15
J: TRBJ1-4
CDR3: CASSYRTGEDEKLFF

V: TRBV7-9
size: .
D: TRBD2
length: 13
J: TRBJ2-7
CDR3: CASGSGRAYEQYF

V: TRBV5-1
size: .
D: .
length: 15
J: TRBJ2-5
CDR3: CASSLVGDRQETQYF

V: TRBV6-8
size: .
D: TRBD1
length: 21
J: TRBJ2-3
CDR3: CASSYSRSWGMPQGNTDTQYF

V: TRBV18
size: .
D: TRBD1
length: 16
J: TRBJ1-1
CDR3: CASSGTGGIMNTEAFF

V: TRBV2
size: .
D: .
length: 12
J: TRBJ1-2
CDR3: CASLTENYGYTF

V: TRBV6-1
size: .
D: TRBD1
length: 14
J: TRBJ2-7
CDR3: CASFGEGAPYEQYF